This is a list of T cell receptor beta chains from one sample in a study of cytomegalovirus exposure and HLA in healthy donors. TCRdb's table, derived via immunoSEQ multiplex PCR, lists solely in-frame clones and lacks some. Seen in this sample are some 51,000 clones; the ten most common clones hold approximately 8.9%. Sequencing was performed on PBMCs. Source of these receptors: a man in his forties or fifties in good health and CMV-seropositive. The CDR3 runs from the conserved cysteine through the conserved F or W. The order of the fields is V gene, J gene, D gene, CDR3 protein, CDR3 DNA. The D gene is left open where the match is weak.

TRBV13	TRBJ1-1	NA	CASRFQTQENFF	TGTGCCAGCAGATTTCAAACTCAAGAGAATTTCTTT
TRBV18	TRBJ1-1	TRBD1	CASSWDRDSEAFF	TGTGCCAGCTCATGGGACAGGGACTCTGAAGCTTTCTTT
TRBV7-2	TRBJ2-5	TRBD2	CASSLGRGEETQYF	TGTGCCAGCAGCTTAGGGCGGGGGGAAGAGACCCAGTACTTC
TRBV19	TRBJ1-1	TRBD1	CASRTGGPMNTEAFF	TGTGCCAGTAGGACAGGGGGCCCAATGAACACTGAAGCTTTCTTT
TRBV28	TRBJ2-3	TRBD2	CASSPSGGPRDTQYF	TGTGCCAGCAGTCCCAGCGGGGGCCCACGGGATACGCAGTATTTT
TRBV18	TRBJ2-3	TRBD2	CASSPLAGAVDTQYF	TGTGCCAGCTCACCCCTAGCGGGAGCGGTAGATACGCAGTATTTT
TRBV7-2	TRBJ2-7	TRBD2	CASSGTSGGPYEQYF	TGTGCCAGCAGCGGGACTAGCGGAGGCCCCTACGAGCAGTACTTC
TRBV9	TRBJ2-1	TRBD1	CASSTGGNEQFF	TGTGCCAGCTCTACAGGGGGGAATGAGCAGTTCTTC
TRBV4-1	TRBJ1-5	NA	CASSQAVVEAEACNQPQHF	TGCGCCAGCAGCCAAGCGGTTGTGGAGGCGGAGGCTTGCAATCAGCCCCAGCATTTT
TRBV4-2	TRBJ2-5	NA	CASSQDKETQYF	TGTGCCAGCAGCCAAGATAAAGAGACCCAGTACTTC
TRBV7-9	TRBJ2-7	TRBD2	CASSSPTTSGSVYEQYF	TGTGCCAGCAGCTCCCCGACTACTAGCGGGAGTGTCTACGAGCAGTACTTC
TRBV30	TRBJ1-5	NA	CAWSVRGDQPQHF	TGTGCCTGGAGTGTTAGGGGCGATCAGCCCCAGCATTTT
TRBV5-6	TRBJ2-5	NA	CASSLGQLETQYF	TGTGCCAGCAGCTTGGGGCAGTTGGAGACCCAGTACTTC
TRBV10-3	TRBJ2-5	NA	CAISGGIDKYF	TGTGCCATCAGTGGAGGGATTGACAAGTACTTC
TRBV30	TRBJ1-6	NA	CAWSAGRGSPLHF	TGTGCCTGGAGCGCCGGCCGGGGATCACCCCTCCACTTT
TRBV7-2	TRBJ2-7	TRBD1	CASSRRQGSYEQYF	TGTGCCAGCAGCCGGAGACAGGGATCCTACGAGCAGTACTTC
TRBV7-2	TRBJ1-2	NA	CASSLAGEGYGYTF	TGTGCCAGCAGCTTAGCCGGGGAAGGCTATGGCTACACCTTC
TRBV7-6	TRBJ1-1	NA	CASSLSVNTEAFF	TGTGCCAGCAGCTTATCGGTGAACACTGAAGCTTTCTTT
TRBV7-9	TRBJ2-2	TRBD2	CASSLESGLAGGELFF	TGTGCCAGCAGCTTAGAATCCGGGCTAGCGGGCGGGGAGCTGTTTTTT
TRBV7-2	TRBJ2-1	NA	CASSLRQTQNYNEQFF	TGTGCCAGCAGCCTGCGACAGACTCAAAACTACAATGAGCAGTTCTTC
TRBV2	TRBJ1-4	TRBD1	CASTGQANEKLFF	TGTGCCAGCACGGGACAGGCTAATGAAAAACTGTTTTTT
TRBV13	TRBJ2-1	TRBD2	CASKREGGNEQFF	TGTGCCAGCAAGCGGGAGGGAGGGAATGAGCAGTTCTTC
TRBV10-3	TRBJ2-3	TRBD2	CAISGGLAGPDTQYF	TGTGCCATCAGTGGGGGGCTAGCGGGCCCAGATACGCAGTATTTT
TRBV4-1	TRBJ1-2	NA	CASSQEAVGTIGYTF	TGCGCCAGCAGCCAAGAAGCGGTGGGGACTATTGGCTACACCTTC
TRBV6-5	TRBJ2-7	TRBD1	CASSYSGTGYEQYF	TGTGCCAGCAGTTACTCTGGGACAGGCTACGAGCAGTACTTC
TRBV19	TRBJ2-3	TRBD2	CASSPLGTGGPDTQYF	TGTGCCAGTAGCCCCCTGGGGACGGGAGGACCAGATACGCAGTATTTT
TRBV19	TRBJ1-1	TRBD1	CASIPGGSGRSEAFF	TGTGCCAGTATTCCAGGGGGTAGTGGAAGATCTGAAGCTTTCTTT
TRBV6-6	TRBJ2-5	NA	CASDAGASRETQYF	TGTGCCAGTGACGCGGGGGCAAGTCGAGAGACCCAGTACTTC
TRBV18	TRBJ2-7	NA	CASSSSVEQYF	TGTGCCAGCTCATCGAGCGTCGAGCAGTACTTC
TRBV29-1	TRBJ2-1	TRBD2	CSVRAGAYNEQFF	TGCAGCGTTCGGGCGGGAGCATACAATGAGCAGTTCTTC
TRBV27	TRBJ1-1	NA	CASSPLTGWGTEAFF	TGTGCCAGCAGTCCCCTCACGGGGTGGGGCACTGAAGCTTTCTTT
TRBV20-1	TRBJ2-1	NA	CSATWGPWQFF	TGCAGTGCTACATGGGGGCCTTGGCAGTTCTTC
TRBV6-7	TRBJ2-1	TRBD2	CASSATTSGRNEQFF	TGTGCCAGCTCCGCGACGACTAGCGGGAGGAATGAGCAGTTCTTC
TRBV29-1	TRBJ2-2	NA	CSVLQVNTGELFF	TGCAGCGTCCTGCAGGTTAACACCGGGGAGCTGTTTTTT
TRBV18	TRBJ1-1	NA	CASSQGLNTEAFF	TGTGCCAGCTCACAGGGACTTAACACTGAAGCTTTCTTT
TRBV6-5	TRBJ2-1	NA	CASSYSGTRVNNEQFF	TGTGCCAGCAGTTACTCGGGGACAAGGGTCAACAATGAGCAGTTCTTC
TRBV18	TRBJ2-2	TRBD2	CASSPPPGLANTGELFF	TGTGCCAGCTCACCTCCCCCGGGACTAGCGAACACCGGGGAGCTGTTTTTT
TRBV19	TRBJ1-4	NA	CASANQAGPNEKLFF	TGTGCCAGTGCGAACCAGGCAGGGCCTAATGAAAAACTGTTTTTT
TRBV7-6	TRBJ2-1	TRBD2	CASSLDTGGYEQFF	TGTGCCAGCAGCTTAGATACGGGAGGGTATGAGCAGTTCTTC
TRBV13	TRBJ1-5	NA	CASSSLSQPQHF	TGTGCCAGCAGCTCCCTTTCTCAGCCCCAGCATTTT
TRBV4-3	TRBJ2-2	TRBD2	CASSQDGVVLTSGKGTGELFF	TGCGCCAGCAGCCAAGATGGTGTGGTTTTAACTAGCGGGAAGGGCACCGGGGAGCTGTTTTTT
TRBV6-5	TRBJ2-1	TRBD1	CASSYSGTGLQNEQFF	TGTGCCAGCAGTTACTCTGGGACAGGGTTGCAAAATGAGCAGTTCTTC
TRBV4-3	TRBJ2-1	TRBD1	CASSQGQGYNEQFF	TGCGCCAGCAGCCAGGGACAGGGATACAATGAGCAGTTCTTC
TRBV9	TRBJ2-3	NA	CASSVGKTQGTDTQYF	TGTGCCAGCAGCGTAGGTAAGACACAGGGCACAGATACGCAGTATTTT
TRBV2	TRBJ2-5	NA	CASSFPAGGSETQYF	TGTGCCAGCAGTTTCCCTGCAGGGGGGTCGGAGACCCAGTACTTC